The clone carrying this T cell receptor (beta chain) was recorded many times. Via MiXCR, TCRdb re-called the reads, giving one row per CDR3 protein. Here the sample spans about 130,000 distinct CDR3 sequences, almost 9% being singletons. The V end was cut by 3 bases, the J end by 1 base, with 7 bases between. From germline, CDR1 is MNHNY and CDR2 SVGAGI (reference sequence). The CDR3 runs to 13 residues. This record comes from a study of T cell repertoires in cytomegalovirus infection. The chain is built from TRBV6-6 and TRBJ2-7; D uncertain. The sample was PBMCs. The TCR originated in a human donor in good health (CMV status not recorded). Some clones in this sample may be carry-over from other donors' samples. CDR3 DNA: TGTGCCAGCAGTTATGGGTGGTCCTACGAGCAGTACTTC. It translates to CASSYGWSYEQYF.